A selection of T cell receptor beta chains follows, all from one sample in a study of CD8 T cells in Susac syndrome. Using its own MiXCR run on the immunoSEQ multiplex PCR reads, TCRdb lists one record per CDR3 protein. The sample includes 200,000 to 250,000 distinct CDR3 sequences, roughly 96% of them seen just once. What was sequenced was CD4+ T cells from PBMCs. The source is a human donor with multiple sclerosis. Each CDR3 is given with its conserved first and last residue. D genes are given only for firm matches. Size tells how often a clone was seen (once, few, many) or the class of an expanded clone, and some rows leave it out.

v_gene	abundance	j_gene	d_gene	CDR3nt	CDR3aa
TRBV7-9	.	TRBJ2-7	.	TGTGCCAGCAGCGCTCCCGCGGGGCAAAAGGAGTACTTC	CASSAPAGQKEYF
TRBV19	.	TRBJ2-6	.	TGTGCCAGTATGTTGGGGGGCCCTGGGGCCAACGTCCTGACTTTC	CASMLGGPGANVLTF
TRBV27	.	TRBJ1-5	.	TGTGCCAGCAGTTTACGAGGGATGGGTCAGCCCCAGCATTTT	CASSLRGMGQPQHF
TRBV4-2	.	TRBJ2-7	.	TGTGCCAGCAGCCAGGGGCGGGACGGCCCCTACGAGCAGTACTTC	CASSQGRDGPYEQYF
TRBV6-5	.	TRBJ1-4	TRBD1	TGTGCCAGCAGTCCATCGGACAGGGGCTTCGAAAAACTGTTTTTT	CASSPSDRGFEKLFF
TRBV3-1	.	TRBJ1-6	TRBD1	TGTGCCAGCAGCCCGACTCCCGGGACAGATTCACCCCTCCACTTT	CASSPTPGTDSPLHF
TRBV15	.	TRBJ2-7	.	TGTGCCACCAGCAGAGGGGGCGGGTCGGGATCCTACGAGCAGTACTTC	CATSRGGGSGSYEQYF
TRBV19	.	TRBJ2-7	.	TGTGCCAGTAGTTCCCGGGACAAACCCTACGAGCAGTACTTC	CASSSRDKPYEQYF
TRBV9	.	TRBJ1-6	.	TGTGCCAGCAGCGCCGGCGGGTTACCTAATTCACCCCTCCACTTT	CASSAGGLPNSPLHF
TRBV7-2	.	TRBJ2-1	.	TGTGCCAGCAGCTTCGGGCGGCATGAGCAGTTCTTC	CASSFGRHEQFF
TRBV7-2	.	TRBJ1-5	.	TGTGCCAGCAGCCCCCGAGGGGGAGGCCAGCCCCAGCATTTT	CASSPRGGGQPQHF
TRBV9	.	TRBJ2-2	TRBD1	TGTGCCAGCAGCGCGACAGGGATGTGGGACACCGGGGAGCTGTTTTTT	CASSATGMWDTGELFF
TRBV2	.	TRBJ2-5	.	TGTGCCAGCAGTGATCGTAGTGGCCCCCAGTACTTC	CASSDRSGPQYF
TRBV19	once	TRBJ2-1	TRBD2	TGTGCCAGTACCCAAATAGCGGGGGGTCACAATGAGCAGTTCTTC	CASTQIAGGHNEQFF
TRBV15	.	TRBJ1-2	.	TGTGCCACCAGCAGTGCGGGATTTAGATATGGCTACACCTTC	CATSSAGFRYGYTF
TRBV15	.	TRBJ1-4	TRBD1	TGTGCCACCAGCAGGCGACCGGACAGGGTTGGTGAAAAACTGTTTTTT	CATSRRPDRVGEKLFF
TRBV20-1	.	TRBJ2-5	TRBD2	TGCAGTGCTAGAGATTGGTTACGGGAGGACACCCAGTACTTC	CSARDWLREDTQYF
TRBV27	.	TRBJ1-1	TRBD1	TGTGCCAGCAGCTCACCCAGGGGGGGAGGAAAGTCCTTCATGAACACTGAAGCTTTCTTT	CASSSPRGGGKSFMNTEAFF
TRBV24-1	.	TRBJ2-5	.	TGTGCCACCAGTGATTCTGCAGGCCCGAATCTGAGTGAGACCCAGTACTTC	CATSDSAGPNLSETQYF
TRBV5-1	.	TRBJ2-1	.	TGCGCCAGCAGCTTTCTCGGGACATACAATGAGCAGTTCTTC	CASSFLGTYNEQFF
TRBV19	.	TRBJ2-1	TRBD1	TGTGCCAGTACGGGACAGGGGGCGGTTGAGCAGTTCTTC	CASTGQGAVEQFF
TRBV19	.	TRBJ1-1	.	TGTGCCAGTAGGGCGGACTCGAGCACTGAAGCTTTCTTT	CASRADSSTEAFF
TRBV12-3/TRBV12-4	once	TRBJ2-1	.	TGTGCCAGCACCCAAACCTTAAACTCCTACAATGAGCAGTTCTTC	CASTQTLNSYNEQFF
TRBV29-1	.	TRBJ2-3	TRBD2	TGCAGCGTACTAAGCGGGAGAACAGATACGCAGTATTTT	CSVLSGRTDTQYF
TRBV5-6	.	TRBJ2-3	.	TGTGCCAGCAGCTTGGCTCTAGCACAGAGTGTAGATACGCAGTATTTT	CASSLALAQSVDTQYF
TRBV28	.	TRBJ2-2	.	TGTGCCAGCAAAGTCGGAGCCGGGGAGCTGTTTTTT	CASKVGAGELFF
TRBV14	.	TRBJ2-1	.	TGTGCCAGCAGTCCCGGGACTCGTTTGCAGTTCTTC	CASSPGTRLQFF
TRBV28	few	TRBJ2-3	.	TGTGCCAGCAGTCAGTTGGGAGATACGCAGTATTTT	CASSQLGDTQYF
TRBV30	.	TRBJ1-1	.	TGTGCCTGGAGACGAGGGACGCTTGTGAACACTGAAGCTTTCTTT	CAWRRGTLVNTEAFF
TRBV5-6	.	TRBJ2-7	TRBD2	TGTGCCAGCAGCTTGTATCCCCCGGGAGCGGGGGAGCAGTACTTC	CASSLYPPGAGEQYF
TRBV30	.	TRBJ1-5	.	TGTGCCTGGAGTCGGGCAAGTGGCAATCAGCCCCAGCATTTT	CAWSRASGNQPQHF
TRBV20-1	.	TRBJ2-7	.	TGCAGTGCTAGAGACGGTCCTGGGCAGTACTTC	CSARDGPGQYF
TRBV30	.	TRBJ1-5	.	TGTGCCTGGAGTGAGACGGGGCAGGGTGCCCAGCCCCAGCATTTT	CAWSETGQGAQPQHF
TRBV20-1	once	TRBJ1-1	.	TGCAGTGCTAGCGAACAGAGGAACACTGAAGCTTTCTTT	CSASEQRNTEAFF
TRBV20-1	.	TRBJ2-7	TRBD1	TGCAGTGCTAGGGCTCCGGTAGGGACAGGAGGGGAGCAGTACTTC	CSARAPVGTGGEQYF
TRBV5-6	.	TRBJ1-4	TRBD1	TGTGCCAGCAGCCCGGGGACAGCAACTAATGAAAAACTGTTTTTT	CASSPGTATNEKLFF
TRBV5-6	.	TRBJ2-7	.	TGTGCCAGCAGTTCGAGACGGGGGACGCCTTTCTACGAGCAGTACTTC	CASSSRRGTPFYEQYF
TRBV3-1	.	TRBJ2-7	.	TGTGCCAGCAGCCAAGGATGGCTAGCTTTGTACGAGCAGTACTTC	CASSQGWLALYEQYF
TRBV30	.	TRBJ2-2	.	TGTGCCTGGACCCGGACTGTTCAAGGGGAGCTGTTTTTT	CAWTRTVQGELFF
TRBV12-3/TRBV12-4	.	TRBJ2-3	.	TGTGCCAGCAGGTCTAGCTTCCCCACAGATACGCAGTATTTT	CASRSSFPTDTQYF
TRBV7-9	once	TRBJ2-1	TRBD2	TGTGCCACCGAGCGGGGGACTTACAATGAGCAGTTCTTC	CATERGTYNEQFF
TRBV28	.	TRBJ2-7	.	TGTGCCAGCGGAAAGCAGTACTTC	CASGKQYF
TRBV6-5	.	TRBJ1-1	.	TGTGCCAGCAGTTACTTGACCGGGGGCCTGAACACTGAAGCTTTCTTT	CASSYLTGGLNTEAFF
TRBV20-1	.	TRBJ2-3	.	TGCAGTGCTCTTCGCACAGATACGCAGTATTTT	CSALRTDTQYF
TRBV5-1	once	TRBJ2-1	TRBD2	TGCGCCAGCAGCCAGGGACTAACCACCTACAATGAGCAGTTCTTC	CASSQGLTTYNEQFF